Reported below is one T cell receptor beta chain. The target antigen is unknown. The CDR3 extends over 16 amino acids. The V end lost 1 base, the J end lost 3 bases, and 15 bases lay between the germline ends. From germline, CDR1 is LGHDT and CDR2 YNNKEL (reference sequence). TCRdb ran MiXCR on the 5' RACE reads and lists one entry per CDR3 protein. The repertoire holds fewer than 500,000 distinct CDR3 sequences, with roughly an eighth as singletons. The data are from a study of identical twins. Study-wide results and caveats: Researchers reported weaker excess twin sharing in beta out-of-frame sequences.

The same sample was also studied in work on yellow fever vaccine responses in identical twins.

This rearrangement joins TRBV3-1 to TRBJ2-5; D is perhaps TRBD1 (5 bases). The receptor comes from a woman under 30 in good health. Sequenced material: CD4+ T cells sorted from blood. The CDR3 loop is CASSQALGRAEETQYF. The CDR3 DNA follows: TGTGCCAGCAGCCAAGCGTTGGGCAGGGCTGAAGAGACCCAGTACTTC.